A single T cell receptor (beta chain) is shown here with its context. This entry comes from a study of technical replicates of blood from a handful of donors. This table comes from immunoSEQ multiplex PCR, and its TCRdb copy is limited to in-frame clones, with some not included. The sample records some 99,000 clones, 95% being singletons. The CDR3 is 16 residues long. Germline lookup yields CDR1 MGHRA and CDR2 YSYEKL. Trimming shortened V by 1 base and J by 5 bases, and 17 bases separated the two germline ends. Sequenced sample: T cells isolated from PBMCs. The chain recombines TRBV4-1 with TRBJ1-1; a weak D match, TRBD1 (5 bases). This sequence was found in a human donor in good health. The CDR3 DNA sequence: TGCGCCAGCAGCCAAGGGCCTAGGAGGGGCGAGACTGAAGCTTTCTTT. Amino acids: CASSQGPRRGETEAFF.